The clone carrying this T cell receptor (beta chain) showed up just a few times. Its target is not known. The data were taken from a study of identical twins. Study-wide findings and caveats: Zero-insertion findings could be partly confounded by invariant cells (MAIT and iNKT cells). Cord blood beta clonotypes that were abundant carried fewer insertions, and memory repertoires showed no such trend.

CDR3 length equals 13 residues. V lost 4 bases to trimming and J lost 1 base, with 7 bases between them. A universal primer site came from template switching; cDNA carried unique molecular identifiers. TCRdb called the 5' RACE reads again in MiXCR, with one record for every CDR3 protein. The table shows about 470,000 distinct CDR3 sequences, with roughly a quarter occurring only once. These records were also assigned to another study, of T cells expressing NK-cell markers. That source reports: HCMV seropositivity marked seven of the eight sequenced donors; one was seronegative.

V and J are TRBV12-3 or TRBV12-4 and TRBJ1-1; unclear D gene. The sequenced material came from CD4+ T cells sorted from blood. This clonotype was sampled from a woman aged 18 to 35 in good health. This CDR3 reads CASSWLGNTEAFF. The CDR3 DNA follows: TGTGCCAGCAGTTGGTTGGGGAACACTGAAGCTTTCTTT.